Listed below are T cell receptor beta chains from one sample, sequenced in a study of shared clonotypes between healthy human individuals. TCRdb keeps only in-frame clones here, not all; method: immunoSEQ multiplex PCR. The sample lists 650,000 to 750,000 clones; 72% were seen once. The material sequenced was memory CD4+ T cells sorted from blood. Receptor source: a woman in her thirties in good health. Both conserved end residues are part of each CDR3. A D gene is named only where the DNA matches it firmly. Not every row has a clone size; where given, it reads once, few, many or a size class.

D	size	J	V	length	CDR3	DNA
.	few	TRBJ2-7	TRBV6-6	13	CASSWDRADEQYF	TGTGCCAGCAGTTGGGACCGTGCGGACGAGCAGTACTTC
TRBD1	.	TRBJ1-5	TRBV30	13	CAWSRGQIQPQHF	TGTGCCTGGAGCAGGGGGCAGATTCAGCCCCAGCATTTT
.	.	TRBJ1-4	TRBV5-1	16	CASSRASLRDNEKLFF	TGCGCCAGCAGCCGTGCGAGCCTCCGGGACAATGAAAAACTGTTTTTT
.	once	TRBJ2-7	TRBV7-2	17	CASSLGAGGTVQAEQYF	TGTGCCAGCAGCTTAGGGGCCGGGGGGACAGTTCAGGCCGAGCAGTACTTC
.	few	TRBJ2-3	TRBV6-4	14	CASSDSRNPDTQYF	TGTGCCAGCAGTGACTCGAGGAACCCTGATACGCAGTATTTT
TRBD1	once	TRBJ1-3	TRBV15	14	CATSPTGFGNTIYF	TGTGCCACCAGCCCGACAGGGTTCGGAAACACCATATATTTT
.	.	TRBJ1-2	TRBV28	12	CASSPNRLGYTF	TGTGCCAGCAGTCCGAACAGGTTAGGCTACACCTTC
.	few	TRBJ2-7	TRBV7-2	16	CASSLAFGSNTYEQYF	TGTGCCAGCAGCTTAGCCTTTGGATCCAATACCTACGAGCAGTACTTC
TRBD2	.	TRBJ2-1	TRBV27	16	CASKRSGRFLVNEQFF	TGTGCCAGCAAGAGAAGCGGGAGGTTTTTAGTTAATGAGCAGTTCTTC
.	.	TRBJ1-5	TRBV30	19	CAWSVASPRWAGINQPQHF	TGTGCCTGGAGTGTTGCTTCCCCTCGGTGGGCAGGTATCAATCAGCCCCAGCATTTT
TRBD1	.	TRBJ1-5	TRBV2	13	CASSRDSNQPQHF	TGTGCCAGCAGCCGGGACAGTAATCAGCCCCAGCATTTT
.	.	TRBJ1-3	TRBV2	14	CASSTGTYGNTIYF	TGTGCCAGCAGTACAGGGACATACGGAAACACCATATATTTT
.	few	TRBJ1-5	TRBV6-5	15	CASSYSIRSNQPQHF	TGTGCCAGCAGTTACTCGATACGTAGCAATCAGCCCCAGCATTTT
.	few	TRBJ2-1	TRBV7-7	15	CASSLGATSYNEQFF	TGTGCCAGCAGCTTAGGTGCGACCAGCTACAATGAGCAGTTCTTC
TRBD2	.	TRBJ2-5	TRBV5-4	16	CASSTQLSGSGETQYF	TGTGCCAGCAGCACACAACTGAGCGGGAGTGGGGAGACCCAGTACTTC
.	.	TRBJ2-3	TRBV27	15	CASTKISSGTDTQYF	TGTGCCAGCACCAAGATCTCTAGCGGCACAGATACGCAGTATTTT
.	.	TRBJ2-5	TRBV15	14	CATSRDRGGETQYF	TGTGCCACCAGCAGAGACAGGGGGGGAGAGACCCAGTACTTC
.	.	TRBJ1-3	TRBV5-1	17	CASSPGTARVSGNTIYF	TGCGCCAGCAGCCCCGGGACCGCCCGAGTCTCTGGAAACACCATATATTTT
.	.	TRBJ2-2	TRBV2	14	CASGGNTNTGELFF	TGTGCCAGTGGGGGAAACACGAACACCGGGGAGCTGTTTTTT
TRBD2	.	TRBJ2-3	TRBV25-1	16	CASSWGTSGRTDTQYF	TGTGCCAGCAGTTGGGGCACTAGCGGTCGCACAGATACGCAGTATTTT
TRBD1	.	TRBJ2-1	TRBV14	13	CASSLTGGVKQFF	TGTGCCAGCAGCCTGACAGGGGGTGTAAAGCAGTTCTTC
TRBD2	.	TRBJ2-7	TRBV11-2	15	CASSLGSGGSYEQYF	TGTGCCAGCAGCTTGGGTAGCGGGGGATCCTACGAGCAGTACTTC
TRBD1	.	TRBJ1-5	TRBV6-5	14	CASSIQGADQPQHF	TGTGCCAGCAGCATACAGGGGGCTGATCAGCCCCAGCATTTT
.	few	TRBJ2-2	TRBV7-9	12	CASSPNTGELFF	TGTGCCAGCAGCCCTAACACCGGGGAGCTGTTTTTT
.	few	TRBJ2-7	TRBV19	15	CASSIGGPTSYEQYF	TGTGCCAGTAGTATCGGGGGCCCCACCTCCTACGAGCAGTACTTC
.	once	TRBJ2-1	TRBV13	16	CASSLRGPLGIAEQFF	TGTGCCAGCAGCTTAAGGGGCCCTCTAGGTATTGCTGAGCAGTTCTTC
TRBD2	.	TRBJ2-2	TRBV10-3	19	CAISELGLAGRANTGELFF	TGTGCCATCAGTGAGTTAGGTCTAGCGGGCCGCGCGAACACCGGGGAGCTGTTTTTT
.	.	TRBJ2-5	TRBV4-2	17	CASSQGPSTGEGETQYF	TGTGCCAGCAGCCAAGGGCCTTCCACAGGGGAGGGGGAGACCCAGTACTTC
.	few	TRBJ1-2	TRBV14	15	CASSQDNLGGRGYTF	TGTGCCAGCAGCCAAGATAACTTGGGGGGCCGGGGCTACACCTTC
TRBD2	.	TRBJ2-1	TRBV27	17	CASSLFPRLADYNEQFF	TGTGCCAGCAGTTTATTCCCCAGACTAGCAGATTACAATGAGCAGTTCTTC
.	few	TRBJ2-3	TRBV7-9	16	CASPPRGGWGTDTQYF	TGTGCCAGTCCCCCGAGGGGGGGATGGGGCACAGATACGCAGTATTTT
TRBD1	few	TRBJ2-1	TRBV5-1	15	CASSLGDRDFSEQFF	TGCGCCAGCAGCTTGGGGGACAGGGATTTTAGTGAGCAGTTCTTC
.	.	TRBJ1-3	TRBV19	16	CASGLEGLSSGNTIYF	TGTGCCAGTGGCCTAGAGGGACTGAGCTCTGGAAACACCATATATTTT
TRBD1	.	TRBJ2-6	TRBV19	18	CASSRDRGERLGANVLTF	TGTGCCAGTAGTAGGGACAGGGGGGAACGTCTCGGGGCCAACGTCCTGACTTTC
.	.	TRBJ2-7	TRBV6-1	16	CTSSGRDPVDFYEQYF	TGTACCAGCAGTGGGCGGGACCCAGTTGATTTTTACGAGCAGTACTTC
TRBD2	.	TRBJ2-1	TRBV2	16	CASRGILAGSYNEQFF	TGTGCCAGCAGGGGAATACTAGCGGGCTCCTACAATGAGCAGTTCTTC
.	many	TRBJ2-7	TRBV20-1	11	CSARKGDEQYF	TGCAGTGCTAGAAAAGGGGACGAGCAGTACTTC
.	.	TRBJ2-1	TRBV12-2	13	CASGFSSYNEQFF	TGTGCAAGCGGGTTCAGCTCCTACAATGAGCAGTTCTTC
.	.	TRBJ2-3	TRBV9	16	CASSVRSAPSTDTQYF	TGTGCCAGCAGCGTAAGGTCAGCGCCGAGCACAGATACGCAGTATTTT
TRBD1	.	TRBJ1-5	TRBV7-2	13	CASSPDRDLPQHF	TGTGCCAGCAGTCCGGACAGGGACCTACCCCAGCATTTT
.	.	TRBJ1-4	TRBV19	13	CASSMDWDEKLFF	TGTGCCAGTAGTATGGACTGGGATGAAAAACTGTTTTTT
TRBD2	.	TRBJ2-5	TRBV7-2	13	CASGLAGGETQYF	TGTGCCAGCGGGCTAGCGGGTGGGGAGACCCAGTACTTC
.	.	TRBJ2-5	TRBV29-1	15	CSVFPWTNSRETQYF	TGCAGCGTTTTTCCCTGGACTAATTCGAGAGAGACCCAGTACTTC
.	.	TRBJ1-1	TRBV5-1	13	CASSPPSSTEAFF	TGCGCCAGCAGCCCCCCCAGCTCCACTGAAGCTTTCTTT
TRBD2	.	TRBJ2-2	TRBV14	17	CASSQDLIAGAAGELFF	TGTGCCAGCAGCCAAGATCTGATAGCGGGAGCGGCCGGGGAGCTGTTTTTT
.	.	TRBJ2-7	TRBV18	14	CASSPWEGTYEQYF	TGTGCCAGCTCACCATGGGAAGGGACATACGAGCAGTACTTC
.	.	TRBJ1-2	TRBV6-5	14	CASKGTLLGAGYTF	TGTGCCAGCAAAGGGACACTTCTTGGCGCGGGCTACACCTTC
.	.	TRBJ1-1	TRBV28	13	CASIPGGNTEAFF	TGTGCCAGCATCCCAGGAGGGAACACTGAAGCTTTCTTT
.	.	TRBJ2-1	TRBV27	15	CASSPPLSSYNEQFF	TGTGCCAGCAGCCCTCCTCTTAGCTCCTACAATGAGCAGTTCTTC
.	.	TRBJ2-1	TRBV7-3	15	CASSLRPRGYNEQFF	TGTGCCAGCAGCTTAAGGCCTCGCGGATACAATGAGCAGTTCTTC
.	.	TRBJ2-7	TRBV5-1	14	CASSRLGGENEQYF	TGCGCCAGCAGCCGTTTAGGGGGAGAGAACGAGCAGTACTTC
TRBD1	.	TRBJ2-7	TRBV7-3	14	CASTLQGDSYEQYF	TGTGCCAGCACCTTACAGGGGGACTCCTACGAGCAGTACTTC
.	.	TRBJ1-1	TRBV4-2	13	CASSQDSGTEAFF	TGTGCCAGCAGCCAAGATTCAGGTACTGAAGCTTTCTTT
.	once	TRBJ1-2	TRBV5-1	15	CASSFNPFRDYGYTF	TGCGCCAGCAGCTTTAACCCCTTCAGAGACTATGGCTACACCTTC
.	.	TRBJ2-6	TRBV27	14	CASSFHSGANVLTF	TGTGCCAGCAGTTTCCATTCTGGGGCCAACGTCCTGACTTTC
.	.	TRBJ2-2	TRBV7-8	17	CASSSQPGLASTGELFF	TGTGCCAGCAGCTCCCAGCCGGGCTTAGCGTCAACCGGGGAGCTGTTTTTT
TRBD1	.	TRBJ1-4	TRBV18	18	CASSPPGQGPRGGEKLFF	TGTGCCAGCTCACCCCCGGGACAGGGTCCACGGGGGGGTGAAAAACTGTTTTTT